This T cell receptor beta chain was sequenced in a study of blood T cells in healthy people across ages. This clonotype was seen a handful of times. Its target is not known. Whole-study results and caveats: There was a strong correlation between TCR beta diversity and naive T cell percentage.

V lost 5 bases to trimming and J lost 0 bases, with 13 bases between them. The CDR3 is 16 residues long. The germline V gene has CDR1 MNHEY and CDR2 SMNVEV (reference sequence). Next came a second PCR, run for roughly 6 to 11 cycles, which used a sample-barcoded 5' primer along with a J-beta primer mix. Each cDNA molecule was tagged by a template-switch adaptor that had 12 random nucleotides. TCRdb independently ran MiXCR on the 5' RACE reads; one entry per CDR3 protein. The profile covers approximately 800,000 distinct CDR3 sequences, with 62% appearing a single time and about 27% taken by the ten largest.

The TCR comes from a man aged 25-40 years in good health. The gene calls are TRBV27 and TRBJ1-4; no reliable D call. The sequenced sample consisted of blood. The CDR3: CASSDRAGATNEKLFF. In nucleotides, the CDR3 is TGTGCCAGCAGTGATAGGGCGGGAGCAACTAATGAAAAACTGTTTTTT. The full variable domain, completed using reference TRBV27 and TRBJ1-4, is EAQVTQNPRYLITVTGKKLTVTCSQNMNHEYMSWYRQDPGLGLRQIYYSMNVEVTDKGDVPEGYKVSRKEKRNFPLILESPSPNQTSLYFCASSDRAGATNEKLFFGSGTQLSVL.